Below are 26 T cell receptor beta chains sequenced from a single sample in a study of blood T cell repertoires in COVID-19. Sequencing used immunoSEQ multiplex PCR; TCRdb keeps in-frame clones, though not all of them. The table lists 250,000 to 350,000 clones, 70% to 90% of them singletons. Sequencing was carried out using PBMCs or T cells enriched from blood (not recorded which). The origin of the receptors is a woman under 40 who had recovered from COVID-19.

This clone was detected once. CDR3 loop: CASSPPGLPNTIYF. The CDR3 DNA follows: TGTGCCAGCAGTCCCCCGGGACTTCCAAACACCATATATTTT. V usage is TRBV6-5 and J usage is TRBJ1-3; D may be TRBD1 (5 bases). Trimming cost V 5 bases and J 6 bases, with 14 bases left between them. This CDR3 has 14 residues. CDR1 is MNHEY and CDR2 is SVGAGI in the germline V gene.

The chain couples TRBV11-2 to TRBJ1-2; possibly TRBD1 for D (6 bases). From germline, CDR1 is SGHAT and CDR2 FQNNGV. Trimming pared 6 bases from V and 4 bases from J, leaving 18 bases between. This CDR3 is built from 15 residues. Here the CDR3 DNA reads TGTGCCAGCAGTCATGCCGGGACACATGTCTATGGCTACACCTTC. Amino acid sequence: CASSHAGTHVYGYTF.

This chain uses TRBV10-3 with TRBJ2-1; 10 nucleotides line up with TRBD2. Germline V gene data show CDR1 as ENHRY and CDR2 as SYGVKD. The ends lost 5 bases at V and 5 bases at J; junction bases unmatched: 6. CDR3 size: 15 residues. The CDR3 nucleotides read TGTGCCATCAGTAAAAGTACTAGCGGGGACAATGAGCAGTTCTTC. It yields the protein CAISKSTSGDNEQFF.

The gene calls are TRBV7-9 and TRBJ2-5; TRBD1 matches 8 bases. CDR1 SEHNR and CDR2 FQNEAQ come from the germline V gene (reference sequence). V trimming: 2 bases; J trimming: 2 bases; junction bases outside the gene matches: 4. This CDR3 contains 15 residues. CDR3 DNA sequence: TGTGCCAGCAGCTTACGTGGGACAGGTCAAGAGACCCAGTACTTC. Translated, it gives CASSLRGTGQETQYF.

The chain carries TRBV19 and TRBJ1-6; the D is unclear. This CDR3 region has 13 residues. V dropped 4 bases and J dropped 11 bases, with 12 bases sitting between them. The V gene's germline CDR1 is LNHDA and CDR2 SQIVND (reference sequence). CDR3 protein: CASSTPGVTPLHF. The CDR3, as DNA: TGTGCCAGTAGTACCCCCGGGGTAACACCCCTCCACTTT.

The CDR3 reads CASSPTTGAMDIQYF. The CDR3, as DNA: TGTGCCAGCAGCCCGACGACAGGGGCGATGGACATTCAGTACTTC. The genes are TRBV7-2 and TRBJ2-4; 8 nucleotides line up with TRBD1. After removal of 5 bases from V and 8 bases from J, the junction contained 11 bases not matched to a gene. The CDR3 runs 15 residues. Germline CDR1 and CDR2: SGHTA and FQGNSA.

The chain links TRBV7-7 to TRBJ2-2, with D perhaps TRBD2 (5 bases). CDR1 is SSHAT and CDR2 is FNYEAQ in the germline V gene (reference sequence). The V and J ends lost 1 base and 6 bases respectively, with 15 bases between them. The CDR3 has 16 residues. CDR3: CASSLDLSGGPGELFF. CDR3 DNA sequence: TGTGCCAGCAGCTTAGATCTCTCCGGCGGGCCCGGGGAGCTGTTTTTT.

The CDR3 DNA is TGTGCCAGCCATGTCCGAGGTGAGCAGTTCTTC. Its translation is CASHVRGEQFF. V is TRBV2 and J is TRBJ2-1; D unresolved. Trimming removed 8 bases at V and 9 bases at J, with 11 bases between. Looked up from germline, CDR1 is SNHLY and CDR2 is FYNNEI. The CDR3 is made up of 11 amino acids.

CDR3 residues: CASGGGQETQYF. CDR3 nucleotides: TGTGCCAGCGGCGGGGGGCAAGAGACCCAGTACTTC. The chain has TRBV2 and TRBJ2-5; 8 nucleotides line up with TRBD2. J was trimmed by 2 bases and V by 8 bases; bases with no gene match: 1. The CDR3 is made up of 12 amino acids. In germline, CDR1 is SNHLY, CDR2 FYNNEI.

The chain employs TRBV5-4 and TRBJ1-2, with 8 bases fitting TRBD1. This CDR3 has 15 residues. The ends lost 3 bases at V and 4 bases at J; junction bases unmatched: 8. Germline CDR1 reads SGHNT; CDR2 reads YYREEE (reference sequence). The CDR3 sequence is CASSSAGGRGYGYTF. The DNA for the CDR3 is TGTGCCAGCAGCTCCGCAGGGGGCCGGGGCTATGGCTACACCTTC.

J is TRBJ2-6 and V is TRBV20-1; 8 nucleotides line up with TRBD2. The germline V gene encodes CDR1 DFQATT and CDR2 SNEGSKA (reference sequence). The V gene end was trimmed by 3 bases and the J gene end by 0 bases; junction bases not matched to a gene: 7. CDR3 length: 17 residues. CDR3 residues: CSASLAGGLSGANVLTF. The CDR3, as DNA: TGCAGTGCTAGTCTGGCGGGGGGTCTCTCTGGGGCCAACGTCCTGACTTTC.

This chain links TRBV27 with TRBJ1-3; unclear D gene. Germline V gene lookup returns CDR1 MNHEY and CDR2 SMNVEV (reference sequence). V lost 4 bases and J 0 bases, leaving 7 bases between the germline ends. CDR3 length equals 14 residues. As DNA, the CDR3 is TGTGCCAGCAGTTCCCCCTTCTCTGGAAACACCATATATTTT. Amino acids: CASSSPFSGNTIYF.

The V call is TRBV2, the J call TRBJ1-6; D is possibly TRBD1 (5 bases). The V gene lost 1 base and the J gene lost 6 bases, with 10 bases spanning the gap. This CDR3 contains 15 residues. CDR1 and CDR2 (germline): SNHLY, FYNNEI. The CDR3 DNA is TGTGCCAGCAGTGAAGGCGGGGGTCCTAATTCACCCCTCCACTTT. Translation: CASSEGGGPNSPLHF.

V is TRBV10-3 and J is TRBJ2-3, with 7 bases matching TRBD1. The CDR3 covers 14 residues. The V and J ends lost 8 bases and 5 bases, in that order; junction bases with no gene match: 10. Germline CDR1 reads ENHRY; CDR2 reads SYGVKD. CDR3 coding DNA: TGTGCCATCCGGGACAGCCGGGGTGGAGATACGCAGTATTTT. Translated, it gives CAIRDSRGGDTQYF.

The chain couples TRBV3-1 (or the pseudogene TRBV3-2) to TRBJ1-1; D remains unclear. The V gene lost 1 base and the J gene lost 2 bases, with 11 bases spanning the gap. This CDR3 region has 15 residues. CDR1 and CDR2 from the germline V gene are LGHDT and YNNKEL (reference sequence). CDR3 nucleotides: TGTGCCAGCAGCCAAGGAGGTGGAGGAAACACTGAAGCTTTCTTT. This encodes CASSQGGGGNTEAFF.

The V gene is TRBV2, the J gene TRBJ1-5; D unresolved. V dropped 4 bases and J dropped 1 base, with 8 bases sitting between them. The CDR3 is 14 amino acids. Germline loops: CDR1 SNHLY, CDR2 FYNNEI. Here the CDR3 DNA reads TGTGCCAGCAGTGGGCTAGGAAGCAATCAGCCCCAGCATTTT. This gives the protein CASSGLGSNQPQHF.

This clone appeared a single time. The rearrangement joins TRBV10-2 to TRBJ1-5; no firm D call. This CDR3 has 15 amino acids. Germline CDR1 WSHSY, CDR2 SAAADI. Trimming removed 6 bases from V and 5 bases from J, with 17 bases in between. The CDR3 bases are TGCGCCAGCAGGGAGGCTCGCGGGAGCCATCAGCCCCAGCATTTT. Translated, it gives CASREARGSHQPQHF.

The CDR3 coding sequence is TGCGCCAGCAGCTCTCCCCTCGGGACTAGCGGGGATTCGGGAAGGGACAATGAGCAGTTCTTC. This sequence encodes CASSSPLGTSGDSGRDNEQFF. This chain connects TRBV5-1 to TRBJ2-1; TRBD2 aligns across 13 bases. Trimming at V came to 3 bases and at J to 5 bases, leaving 20 bases not matched to a gene. Per the germline V gene, CDR1 is SGHRS and CDR2 is YFSETQ. There are 21 residues in the CDR3.

The J gene is TRBJ2-7, the V gene TRBV27, with a tentative D call TRBD1 (6 bases). CDR1 and CDR2 (germline): MNHEY, SMNVEV (reference sequence). Between the trimmed V and J ends, which lost 4 bases and 5 bases, there was a span of 24 bases. This CDR3 is built from 17 residues. CDR3 amino acids: CASSSLTRTVIPNEQYF. CDR3 sequence (DNA): TGTGCCAGCAGTTCCCTGACCCGGACAGTGATTCCTAACGAGCAGTACTTC.

J is TRBJ2-1 and V is TRBV5-1, with 11 bases that match TRBD1. CDR3 size: 16 residues. Germline values: CDR1 SGHRS, CDR2 YFSETQ. V was clipped by 0 bases and J by 8 bases; unmatched bases: 7. CDR3 coding DNA: TGCGCCAGCAGCTTGGACGGGACAGGGGGATTTGATGAGCAGTTCTTC. Amino acids: CASSLDGTGGFDEQFF.

This chain links TRBV18 with TRBJ1-1; D gene unclear. CDR1 is KGHSH and CDR2 is LQKENI in the germline V gene. V was pared by 2 bases and J by 3 bases, with 16 bases between. CDR3 size: 16 residues. CDR3 DNA: TGTGCCAGCTCACCAAGCCCGCCTTTCCGTGACACTGAAGCTTTCTTT. Translated: CASSPSPPFRDTEAFF.

This chain uses TRBV6-6 with TRBJ2-1; maybe TRBD1 (6 bases). V was clipped by 8 bases and J by 1 base, with 15 bases between them. Per the germline V gene, CDR1 is MNHNY and CDR2 is SVGAGI (reference sequence). The CDR3 contains 15 residues. The CDR3 loop reads CASASPGESYNEQFF. The CDR3 bases are TGTGCCAGCGCTTCCCCAGGGGAATCCTACAATGAGCAGTTCTTC.

This chain uses TRBV27 with TRBJ1-1; tentatively, D is TRBD1 (6 bases). The V gene's germline CDR1 is MNHEY and CDR2 SMNVEV (reference sequence). V lost 5 bases and J lost 6, with 22 bases in between. CDR3 size: 16 residues. CDR3 nucleotides: TGTGCCAGCAGTAAACTACAGGGCCCGTGGGTCGCTGAAGCTTTCTTT. It encodes CASSKLQGPWVAEAFF.

This chain connects TRBV24-1 to TRBJ2-7; maybe TRBD1 (6 bases). V was clipped by 0 bases and J by 6 bases, with 14 bases between them. CDR1 is KGHDR, CDR2 SFDVKD, per germline. The CDR3 consists of 15 residues. CDR3 in DNA: TGTGCCACCAGTGATTTGCACAGGGTCATGGCCGAGCAGTACTTC. Residues: CATSDLHRVMAEQYF.

This chain uses TRBV11-2 with TRBJ2-1; 7 positions match TRBD2. Per the germline V gene, CDR1 is SGHAT and CDR2 is FQNNGV. V shed 7 bases and J 0 bases; nucleotides not matched to a gene: 9. The CDR3 length is 16 residues. CDR3 residues: CASTLSGPSSYNEQFF. In nucleotides, the CDR3 is TGTGCCAGCACCCTTAGCGGGCCCAGCTCCTACAATGAGCAGTTCTTC.

The J gene is TRBJ1-1, the V gene TRBV11-2, with a possible D match to TRBD1 (6 bases). CDR3 length: 14 amino acids. V lost 1 base and J lost 5, with 11 bases in between. The germline gives CDR1 SGHAT, CDR2 FQNNGV. This CDR3 reads CASSLAIQGTEAFF. The DNA of the CDR3 is TGTGCCAGCAGCTTAGCTATACAGGGAACTGAAGCTTTCTTT.